Below, 23 T cell receptor beta chains from the same sample are listed, as sequenced in a study of shared T cell receptors in the human thymus. Assay used: immunoSEQ multiplex PCR; TCRdb lists only in-frame clones, some missing. The data show more than 550,000 clones, approximately 89% seen once. Separately, the same data were catalogued under a study of human thymus T cells.

The sequenced sample consisted of thymocytes. The receptors stem from a boy under two years old with a congenital heart defect.

This chain joins TRBV5-6 and TRBJ1-1; a possible D gene is TRBD1 (6 bases). The CDR3 has 15 amino acids. V was cut by 4 bases and J by 1 base, with 14 bases left in between. The germline V gene has CDR1 SGHDT and CDR2 YYEEEE. CDR3 sequence: CASSGRTETNTEAFF. DNA for the CDR3: TGTGCCAGCAGCGGAAGGACAGAAACGAACACTGAAGCTTTCTTT. The whole variable domain, remainder taken from reference TRBV5-6 and TRBJ1-1, is DAGVTQSPTHLIKTRGQQVTLRCSPKSGHDTVSWYQQALGQGPQFIFQYYEEEERQRGNFPDRFSGHQFPNYSSELNVNALLLGDSALYLCASSGRTETNTEAFFGQGTRLTVV.

This clone turned up a few times. J is TRBJ2-1 and V is TRBV19, with TRBD2 identical over 7 bases. This CDR3 is built from 12 residues. V lost 7 bases to trimming and J lost 7 bases; unmatched junction nucleotides: 4. The germline CDR1 and CDR2 sequences are LNHDA and SQIVND (reference sequence). As DNA, the CDR3 is TGTGCCAGTATATCTAGCGGAAATGAGCAGTTCTTC. It translates to CASISSGNEQFF.

The CDR3 reads CASSAIGAEETQYF. In nucleotides, the CDR3 is TGTGCCAGCAGCGCCATAGGAGCAGAAGAGACCCAGTACTTC. The chain is built from TRBV7-9 and TRBJ2-5; D remains unclear. Germline CDR1 reads SEHNR; CDR2 reads FQNEAQ (reference sequence). The length of the CDR3 is 14 residues. V was trimmed by 5 bases and J by 3 bases, leaving 13 bases between them.

This clone was detected only once. The J gene is TRBJ2-1, the V gene TRBV15; TRBD1 is a possible D gene (5 bases). Germline V lookup: CDR1 LNHNV, CDR2 YYDKDF (reference sequence). The CDR3 contains 16 residues. V lost 1 base and J lost 3, with 13 bases in between. The CDR3 coding sequence is TGTGCCACCAGCAGAGTCCTTTGGGGCGGCTACAATGAGCAGTTCTTC. It is translated as CATSRVLWGGYNEQFF.

This clone was seen once. The chain couples TRBV7-2 to TRBJ2-1; 9 nucleotides agree with TRBD1. Germline lookup yields CDR1 SGHTA and CDR2 FQGNSA. V gave up 3 bases and J gave up 3 bases; unmatched junction bases: 3. This CDR3 contains 15 residues. CDR3 amino acids: CASSLGQGFYNEQFF. The CDR3 DNA follows: TGTGCCAGCAGCTTGGGACAGGGTTTCTACAATGAGCAGTTCTTC.

This sequence joins TRBV9 and TRBJ1-1, with D tentatively TRBD1 (5 bases). This CDR3 region has 13 residues. V was clipped by 4 bases and J by 8 bases, with 15 bases between them. Germline CDR1 is SGDLS and CDR2 is YYNGEE. The CDR3: CASSRGWNLEAFF. CDR3 DNA sequence: TGTGCCAGCAGCCGGGGGTGGAACCTGGAAGCTTTCTTT.

This chain uses TRBV9 with TRBJ2-7; 9 bases map to TRBD1. The CDR3 sequence is 18 residues long. Looked up from germline, CDR1 is SGDLS and CDR2 is YYNGEE. J was trimmed by 5 bases and V by 0 bases; bases with no gene match: 15. Here the CDR3 reads CASSVGKGTGRYGDEQYF. The CDR3 DNA is TGTGCCAGCAGCGTAGGTAAGGGGACAGGGAGGTACGGAGACGAGCAGTACTTC.

J is TRBJ1-2 and V is TRBV28; D is ambiguous. Per the germline V gene, CDR1 is MDHEN and CDR2 is SYDVKM. This CDR3 region has 13 residues. Trimming took 4 bases from V and 4 from J, leaving 10 bases between them. DNA of the CDR3: TGTGCCAGCAGTTATTCGGGGATCTATGGCTACACCTTC. It specifies CASSYSGIYGYTF.

The rearrangement joins TRBV25-1 to TRBJ2-2, with TRBD1 matching over 8 bases. Unmatched junction bases numbered 2, after V lost 5 bases and J lost 0 bases. The CDR3 consists of 15 residues. The V gene's germline CDR1 is MGHDK and CDR2 SYGVNS. The CDR3 reads CASSLQGANTGELFF. The CDR3 region has the DNA TGTGCCAGCAGTCTACAGGGGGCGAACACCGGGGAGCTGTTTTTT.

The chain couples TRBV30 to TRBJ2-7; 12 nucleotides line up with TRBD1. Trimming removed 5 bases from V and 6 bases from J; junction bases left unmatched: 20. The germline gives CDR1 GTSNPN, CDR2 SVGIG (reference sequence). CDR3 size: 18 residues. The CDR3 protein is CAWRNRDRGRGPVAEQYF. The CDR3 region has the DNA TGTGCCTGGCGAAACCGGGACAGGGGGCGAGGGCCGGTCGCCGAGCAGTACTTC.

V and J are TRBV28 and TRBJ1-5, with 7 bases identical to TRBD1. The CDR3 has 16 amino acids. From germline, CDR1 is MDHEN and CDR2 SYDVKM. Trimming took 2 bases from V and 3 from J; bases not matched to a gene: 7. The CDR3 DNA reads as TGTGCCAGCAGTTTAGCTAACAGGGGAGACAATCAGCCCCAGCATTTT. Its translation: CASSLANRGDNQPQHF.

The chain recombines TRBV5-1 with TRBJ1-2, with TRBD1 identical over 9 bases. Trimming removed 5 bases from V and 5 bases from J; junction bases left unmatched: 13. This CDR3 contains 16 residues. Germline V gene lookup returns CDR1 SGHRS and CDR2 YFSETQ. The DNA of the CDR3 is TGCGCCAGCAGTCTCAAGACAGGGGGATTTTATTATGGCTACACCTTC. This gives the protein CASSLKTGGFYYGYTF.

The chain carries TRBV28 and TRBJ1-1; D is possibly TRBD1 (6 bases). This CDR3 region has 14 residues. Deletions cut 1 base from V and 4 bases from J, with 10 bases between. CDR1 is MDHEN, CDR2 SYDVKM, per germline. CDR3 sequence (DNA): TGTGCCAGCAGTTTATCAGGGGCCCCCACTGAAGCTTTCTTT. Its translation is CASSLSGAPTEAFF.

The gene calls are TRBV7-4 and TRBJ2-5; TRBD1 is a possible D gene (5 bases). This CDR3 is built from 13 residues. Trimming took 1 base from V and 5 from J, leaving 8 bases between them. Germline V gene data show CDR1 as SGHVT and CDR2 as SQSDAQ. CDR3 bases: TGTGCCAGCAGCTTAGAGGGGCTGGAGACCCAGTACTTC. It translates to CASSLEGLETQYF.

This clone occurred a few times. This chain joins TRBV21-1 and TRBJ1-4; the listed D gene, TRBD1, was not tested against the DNA. TRBV21-1 is labeled a pseudogene. The CDR3 runs to 16 residues. Here the CDR3 reads CASSKWGRTPNEKLFF. CDR3 sequence (DNA): TGTGCCAGCAGCAAATGGGGCAGAACTCCTAATGAAAAACTGTTTTTT.

The chain recombines TRBV30 with TRBJ2-5, with D maybe TRBD1 (6 bases). This CDR3 has 11 amino acids. Trimming pared 6 bases from V and 5 bases from J, leaving 10 bases between. Germline CDR1 and CDR2: GTSNPN and SVGIG (reference sequence). The CDR3 is CACRQGETQYF. The CDR3 DNA is TGTGCCTGCCGCCAGGGGGAGACCCAGTACTTC.

This sequence joins TRBV20-1 and TRBJ2-5; no clear D. The CDR3 length is 11 residues. The germline gives CDR1 DFQATT, CDR2 SNEGSKA (reference sequence). V gave up 1 base and J gave up 5 bases, with 5 bases separating them. The CDR3 DNA reads TGCAGTGCTAGAGCGGTGGAGACCCAGTACTTC. Translated, it gives CSARAVETQYF.

The J gene is TRBJ1-5, the V gene TRBV29-1; D perhaps matches TRBD1 (6 bases). Germline V gene sequence: CDR1 SQVTM, CDR2 ANQGSEA. Trimming shortened V by 5 bases and J by 4 bases, and 21 bases separated the two germline ends. This CDR3 contains 16 residues. The CDR3 DNA reads as TGCAGCGTTTACCTTACGGACAGATATGGTAATCAGCCCCAGCATTTT. Its translation: CSVYLTDRYGNQPQHF.

This chain connects TRBV30 to TRBJ2-1; 7 bases agree with TRBD2. Trimming at V came to 3 bases and at J to 3 bases, leaving 8 bases not matched to a gene. The CDR3 has 15 residues. Germline values: CDR1 GTSNPN, CDR2 SVGIG (reference sequence). The CDR3 loop reads CAWRFERGHYNEQFF. The CDR3 nucleotides are TGTGCCTGGAGGTTTGAGCGGGGCCACTACAATGAGCAGTTCTTC. Combining the CDR3 with reference TRBV30 and TRBJ2-1 gives the whole variable domain SQTIHQWPATLVQPVGSPLSLECTVEGTSNPNLYWYRQAAGRGLQLLFYSVGIGQISSEVPQNLSASRPQDRQFILSSKKLLLSDSGFYLCAWRFERGHYNEQFFGPGTRLTVL.

Written as DNA, the CDR3 is TGTGCCAGCAGTCCCGACAGGCTTTCCTACGAGCAGTACTTC. This translates into CASSPDRLSYEQYF. V and J are TRBV28 and TRBJ2-7; tentative D call: TRBD1 (6 bases). Trimming removed 5 bases from V and 1 base from J, with 12 bases in between. CDR1 is MDHEN, CDR2 SYDVKM, per germline. The CDR3 is 14 residues long.

The V call is TRBV2, the J call TRBJ1-1, with a tentative D call TRBD1 (6 bases). The V end lost 8 bases, the J end lost 8 bases, and 6 bases lay between the germline ends. This CDR3 is built from 9 residues. Germline CDR1 reads SNHLY; CDR2 reads FYNNEI. The CDR3 region is CASGTEAFF. The CDR3 DNA is TGTGCCAGCGGGACAGAAGCTTTCTTT. Combining the CDR3 with reference TRBV2 and TRBJ1-1 gives the whole variable domain EPEVTQTPSHQVTQMGQEVILRCVPISNHLYFYWYRQILGQKVEFLVSFYNNEISEKSEIFDDQFSVERPDGSNFTLKIRSTKLEDSAMYFCASGTEAFFGQGTRLTVV.

This chain uses TRBV6-1 with TRBJ1-6, with TRBD1 matching over 7 bases. The CDR3 sequence is 19 residues long. With 4 bases clipped from V and 9 bases from J, the junction kept 21 bases outside the gene matches. Germline CDR1 is MNHNS and CDR2 is SASEGT. CDR3 region: CASSGLLLMTGFVGSPLHF. The CDR3 coding sequence is TGTGCCAGCAGTGGCCTTCTATTGATGACAGGGTTCGTAGGTTCACCCCTCCACTTT.

This clone was counted a single time. This chain connects TRBV25-1 to TRBJ2-7; 10 nucleotides agree with TRBD1. V lost 3 bases to trimming and J lost 5 bases; unmatched junction nucleotides: 7. Germline V gene lookup returns CDR1 MGHDK and CDR2 SYGVNS. CDR3 size: 15 residues. In DNA form, the CDR3 reads TGTGCCAGCAGTGATCCGGGACAGGGGCTCCACGAGCAGTACTTC. Its protein is CASSDPGQGLHEQYF.